These 17 T cell receptor beta chains were sequenced from one sample in a study of tumor and adjacent non-tumor tissue in lung cancer. No cell sorting was done before RNA was extracted from the tissue. Three rounds of nested PCR, following a modified ARM-PCR protocol, produced the TCRbeta library. Each CDR3 protein gets one entry after TCRdb re-called the multiplex PCR reads with MiXCR. The table has tens of thousands of distinct CDR3 sequences, about 80% seen once. Sample: lung tumor tissue. These receptors were collected from a man aged 55 to 70 with non-small cell lung cancer.

To note about this clonotype: The junction differs from germline at one of its ends, possibly a read error. The rearrangement links TRBV2 to TRBJ2-1; no firm D call. This CDR3 has 14 residues. Germline lookup yields CDR1 SNHLY and CDR2 FYNNEI. This chain's CDR3 is CASSEMRNNNEEFF. The CDR3 DNA sequence: TGTGCCAGCAGTGAAATGCGCAATAACAATGAGGAGTTCTTC.

A word on this clonotype: Relative to the germline gene, one junction end is altered; a read error may explain this. The chain employs TRBV6-6 and TRBJ2-6; D might be TRBD2 (6 bases). Germline CDR1 is MNHNY and CDR2 is SVGAGI (reference sequence). The CDR3 spans 12 residues. The DNA for the CDR3 is TGTACCAGCGGGTCTGGGGCCAACGTCCTGACTTTC. It yields the protein CTSGSGANVLTF.

A remark on this clonotype: A much larger clone is a single base away; this may be a read error. This chain uses TRBV5-4 with TRBJ2-1, with 10 bases identical to TRBD2. Germline V gene sequence: CDR1 SGHNT, CDR2 YYREEE (reference sequence). The CDR3 is 17 residues long. The CDR3 reads CASSAGLALNHYTEQFF. CDR3 nucleotides: TGTGCCAGCAGCGCGGGACTAGCGCTTAACCACTACACTGAGCAGTTCTTC.

This chain joins TRBV11-2 and TRBJ1-5; 8 nucleotides align to TRBD1. Germline lookup yields CDR1 SGHAT and CDR2 FQNNGV. The CDR3 is 18 amino acids. The V and J ends lost 0 bases and 4 bases, in that order; junction bases with no gene match: 11. For the CDR3, the DNA is TGTGCCAGCAGCTTAGAAAGTGAGACAGGGGAACGAAATCAGCCCCAGCATTTT. It encodes CASSLESETGERNQPQHF.

This clonotype has only a few counts. The CDR3 does not end in the conserved phenylalanine or tryptophan, so this is likely a read error. It is unclear where the CDR3 begins or ends on the DNA, so no DNA is shown, and the CDR3 is as TCRdb lists it. The V and J genes are TRBV20-1 and TRBJ2-5. The CDR3 contains 13 residues when both ends are counted. The germline V gene has CDR1 DFQATT and CDR2 SNEGSKA (reference sequence). CDR3 loop: CSARAVRSETQCL.

About this clonotype: An end of the junction does not agree with germline; a read error may underlie this. The chain's CDR3 is CSTRDSLADSYEQYF. In DNA form, the CDR3 reads TGCAGTACTAGAGATTCCCTGGCGGACTCTTACGAGCAGTACTTC. The chain is built from TRBV20-1 and TRBJ2-7; TRBD2 might be the D (5 bases). CDR1 DFQATT and CDR2 SNEGSKA come from the germline V gene (reference sequence). The CDR3 spans 15 residues.

The chain carries TRBV6-1 and TRBJ2-7; D unclear. In germline, CDR1 is MNHNS, CDR2 SASEGT. This CDR3 comprises 11 residues. V lost 9 bases, J lost 10 bases, and 16 bases lay in between. CDR3 nucleotides: TGTGCCAGGAGTAGGATAGGCGAACAGTACTTC. Its protein product is CARSRIGEQYF.

As to this clonotype: This may arise from a read error, as a much more abundant clone is one base away. The chain carries TRBV5-4 and TRBJ2-1, with 9 bases lining up with TRBD2. Germline values: CDR1 SGHNT, CDR2 YYREEE (reference sequence). This CDR3 is 15 amino acids long. CDR3 bases: TGTGCCAGCCGCTTGGCGGGAGGGCCCTACAATGAGCAGTTCTTC. It translates to CASRLAGGPYNEQFF.

Remarks on this clonotype: A junction end diverges from the germline sequence, so it may reflect a read error. This chain links TRBV29-1 with TRBJ2-2; D unresolved. CDR1 SQVTM and CDR2 ANQGSEA come from the germline V gene. The CDR3 runs 12 residues. In DNA form, the CDR3 reads TGCAGTGTTGAGATGGGCACCGGGGAGCTGTTTTTT. Translated: CSVEMGTGELFF.

To note about this clonotype: One end of the junction varies from germline; a read error may be responsible. The chain couples TRBV20-1 to TRBJ1-5; no clear D. Per germline, CDR1 DFQATT and CDR2 SNEGSKA (reference sequence). CDR3 length equals 11 residues. The DNA for the CDR3 is TGCAATGCTAGTGCGGAATTGGAACAGCATTTT. Translation gives CNASAELEQHF.

For this clonotype: One base away lies a much larger clone, so this may be a sequencing read error. This chain joins TRBV7-9 and TRBJ2-3, with TRBD2 matching 7 bases. The CDR3 is made up of 14 amino acids. Germline V gene sequence: CDR1 SEHNR, CDR2 FQNEAQ (reference sequence). The CDR3 spells CTSSLGRGTDTQYF. Written as DNA, the CDR3 is TGTACCAGCAGCTTAGGGCGGGGGACAGATACGCAGTATTTT.

Worth noting for this clonotype: The junction differs from germline at one of its ends, possibly a read error. The chain is built from TRBV6-2 or TRBV6-3 and TRBJ2-5; TRBD2 might be the D (5 bases). The CDR3 contains 12 residues. Per germline, CDR1 MNHEY and CDR2 SVGEGT. The CDR3 region is CATEAIQETQHF. The CDR3 DNA reads as TGTGCCACGGAGGCCATACAAGAGACCCAGCACTTC.

As for this clonotype: One end of the junction fails to match germline, which may point to a read error. V is TRBV6-5 and J is TRBJ2-4; TRBD2 matches 9 bases. The CDR3 contains 13 residues. In germline, CDR1 is MNHEY, CDR2 SVGAGI. The CDR3 sequence is CVSAGGQADIQYF. Written as DNA, the CDR3 is TGTGTCAGCGCGGGAGGGCAGGCTGACATTCAATACTTC.

With respect to this clonotype: A much bigger clone sits one base away, suggesting this may be a read error. The chain combines TRBV5-1 with TRBJ2-7; D not resolved. This CDR3 contains 15 residues. Between the trimmed V and J ends, which lost 0 bases and 6 bases, there was a span of 16 bases. In germline, CDR1 is SGHRS, CDR2 YFSETQ. The CDR3 DNA follows: TGCGCCAGCAGCTTGGCGTCAAGGGAATGGGCCGAGCAGTACTTC. As protein: CASSLASREWAEQYF.

As regards this clonotype: A read error may produce the germline difference seen at one junction end. The chain employs TRBV29-1 and TRBJ1-4; D gene uncertain. This CDR3 has 12 amino acids. Germline CDR1 and CDR2: SQVTM and ANQGSEA. CDR3 nucleotides: TGCTGCTCAATGGACCTTAATAAAAAACTGTTTTTT. This encodes CCSMDLNKKLFF.

The table lists this clonotype with many counts. The V gene is TRBV7-8, the J gene TRBJ2-1; 7 bases are a match to TRBD1. J gave up 3 bases and V 1 base, and 3 bases lay outside the gene matches. CDR3 length: 15 amino acids. Germline V CDR1 and CDR2: SGHVS, FQNEAQ. This CDR3 reads CASSLEWDSYNEQFF. The CDR3 DNA follows: TGTGCCAGCAGCTTAGAGTGGGACAGCTACAATGAGCAGTTCTTC.

As concerns this clonotype: Since the CDR3 does not end with the conserved phenylalanine or tryptophan, this likely comes from a read error. The rearrangement joins TRBV6-6 to TRBJ2-1; D call uncertain. The CDR3 loop spans 14 amino acids. Germline CDR1 is MNHNY and CDR2 is SVGAGI (reference sequence). Trimming left V 3 bases short and J 5 bases short, with 11 bases between. The CDR3 here is CASSYGLVHNEQFL. CDR3 nucleotide sequence: TGTGCCAGCAGTTATGGGCTGGTGCACAATGAGCAGTTCTTA.